A single TCR beta chain is shown here with its context. In the authors' workflow: Nucleated cell number was recorded as an estimate derived from reference gene primer amplification. TCRdb's table, derived via immunoSEQ multiplex PCR, lists solely in-frame clones and lacks some. V, J and clone size are taken as reported in that table, and D and trimming were inferred from the DNA itself. Counted here are around 370,000 clones, nearly 90% occurring once; the ten biggest clones make up roughly 6.8%. This record comes from a study of blood T cell repertoires in COVID-19. Study-wide context: Samples of COVID-19 (acute and convalescent) were obtained from the United States, Italy and Spain. T cells, B-cell-depleted T cells, or PBMCs provided the cDNA or gDNA that served as material.

The CDR3 length is 14 residues. V was pared by 6 bases and J by 3 bases, with 14 bases between. Germline V gene sequence: CDR1 MDHEN, CDR2 SYDVKM. The clonotype originates from a man younger than 35 with active or convalescent COVID-19. J is TRBJ1-2 and V is TRBV28, with D perhaps TRBD1 (5 bases). Source material: peripheral blood. CDR3 DNA sequence: TGTGCCAGCAGCGGATTCAGGGAAGACTATGGCTACACCTTC. Protein sequence: CASSGFREDYGYTF.